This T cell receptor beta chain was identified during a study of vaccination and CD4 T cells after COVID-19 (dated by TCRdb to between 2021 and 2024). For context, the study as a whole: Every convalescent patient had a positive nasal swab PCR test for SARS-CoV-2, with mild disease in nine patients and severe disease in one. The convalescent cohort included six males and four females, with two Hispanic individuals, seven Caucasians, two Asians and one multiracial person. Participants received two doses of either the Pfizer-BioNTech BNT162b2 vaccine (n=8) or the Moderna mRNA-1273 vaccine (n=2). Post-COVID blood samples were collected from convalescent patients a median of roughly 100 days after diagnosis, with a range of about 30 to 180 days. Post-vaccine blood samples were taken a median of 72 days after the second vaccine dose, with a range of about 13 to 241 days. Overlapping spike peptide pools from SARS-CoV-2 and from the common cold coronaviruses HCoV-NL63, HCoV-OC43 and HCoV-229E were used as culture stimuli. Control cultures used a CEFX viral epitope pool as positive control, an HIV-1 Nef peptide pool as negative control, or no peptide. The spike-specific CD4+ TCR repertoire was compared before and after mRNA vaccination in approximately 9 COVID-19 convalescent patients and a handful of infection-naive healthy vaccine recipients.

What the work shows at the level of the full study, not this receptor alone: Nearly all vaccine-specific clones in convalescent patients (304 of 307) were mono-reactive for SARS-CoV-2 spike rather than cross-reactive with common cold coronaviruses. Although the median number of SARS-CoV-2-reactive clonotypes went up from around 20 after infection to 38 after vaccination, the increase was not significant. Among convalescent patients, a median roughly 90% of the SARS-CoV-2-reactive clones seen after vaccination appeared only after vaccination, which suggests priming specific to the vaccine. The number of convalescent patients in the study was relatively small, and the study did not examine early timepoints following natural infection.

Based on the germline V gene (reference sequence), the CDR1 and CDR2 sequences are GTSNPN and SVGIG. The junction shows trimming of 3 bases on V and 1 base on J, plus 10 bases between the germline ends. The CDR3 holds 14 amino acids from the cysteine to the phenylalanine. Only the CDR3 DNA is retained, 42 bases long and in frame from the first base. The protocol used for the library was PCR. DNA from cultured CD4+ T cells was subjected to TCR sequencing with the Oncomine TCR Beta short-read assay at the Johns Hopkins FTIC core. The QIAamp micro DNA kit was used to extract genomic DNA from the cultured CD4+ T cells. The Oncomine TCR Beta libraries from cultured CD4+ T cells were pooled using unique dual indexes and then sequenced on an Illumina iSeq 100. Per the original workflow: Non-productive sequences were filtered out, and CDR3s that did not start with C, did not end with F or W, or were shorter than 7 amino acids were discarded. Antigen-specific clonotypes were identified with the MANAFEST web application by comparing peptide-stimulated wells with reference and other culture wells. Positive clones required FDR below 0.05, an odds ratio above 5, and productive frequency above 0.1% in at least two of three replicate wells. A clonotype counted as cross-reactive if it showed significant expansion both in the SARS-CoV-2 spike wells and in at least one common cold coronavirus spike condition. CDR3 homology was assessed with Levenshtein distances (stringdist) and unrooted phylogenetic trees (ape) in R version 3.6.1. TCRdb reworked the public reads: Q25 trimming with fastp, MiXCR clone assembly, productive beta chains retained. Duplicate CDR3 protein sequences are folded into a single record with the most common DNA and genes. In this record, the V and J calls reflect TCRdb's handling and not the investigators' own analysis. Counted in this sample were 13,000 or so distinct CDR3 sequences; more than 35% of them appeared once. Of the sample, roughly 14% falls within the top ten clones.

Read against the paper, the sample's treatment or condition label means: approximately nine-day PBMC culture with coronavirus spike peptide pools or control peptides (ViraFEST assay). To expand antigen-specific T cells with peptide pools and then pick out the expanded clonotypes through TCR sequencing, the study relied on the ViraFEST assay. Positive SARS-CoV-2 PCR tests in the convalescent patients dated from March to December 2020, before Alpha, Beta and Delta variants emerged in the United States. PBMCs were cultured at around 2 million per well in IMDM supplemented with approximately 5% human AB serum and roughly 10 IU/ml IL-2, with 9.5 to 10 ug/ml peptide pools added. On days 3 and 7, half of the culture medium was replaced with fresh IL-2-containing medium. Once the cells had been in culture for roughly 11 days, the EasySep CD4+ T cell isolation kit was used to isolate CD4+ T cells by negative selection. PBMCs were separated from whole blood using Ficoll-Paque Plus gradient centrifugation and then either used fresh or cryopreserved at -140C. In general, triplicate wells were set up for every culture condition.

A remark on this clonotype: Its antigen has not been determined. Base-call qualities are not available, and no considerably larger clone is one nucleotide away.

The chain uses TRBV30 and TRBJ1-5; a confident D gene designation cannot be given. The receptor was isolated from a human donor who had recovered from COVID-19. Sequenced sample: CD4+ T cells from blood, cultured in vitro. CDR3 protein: CAWRPAASNQPQHF. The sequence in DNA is TGTGCCTGGAGGCCGGCGGCAAGCAATCAGCCCCAGCATTTT.